The 24 T cell receptor beta chains in this list originate from one sample, sequenced in a study of blood T cell repertoires in COVID-19. The assay was immunoSEQ multiplex PCR, and TCRdb's table has in-frame clones only and misses some. This sample has 40,000 to 55,000 clones, with over 90% found just once. Sequencing input: peripheral blood. The receptors derive from a human donor in a cohort sampled during active COVID-19.

V is TRBV27 and J is TRBJ1-2; 7 bases line up with TRBD1. With V trimmed by 4 bases and J by 5 bases, 4 bases remained unmatched. Germline values: CDR1 MNHEY, CDR2 SMNVEV (reference sequence). The CDR3 contains 13 residues. This CDR3 reads CASSYSGGYGYTF. The CDR3 DNA is TGTGCCAGCAGTTACTCAGGGGGATATGGCTACACCTTC.

The chain joins TRBV5-1 to TRBJ2-1, with TRBD2 as a possible D gene (6 bases). The length of the CDR3 is 14 residues. From germline, CDR1 is SGHRS and CDR2 YFSETQ. Trimming shortened V by 1 base and J by 9 bases, and 14 bases separated the two germline ends. The CDR3 DNA follows: TGCGCCAGCAGCTTGTCGGGAGAATATATTGAGCAGTTCTTC. Amino acids: CASSLSGEYIEQFF.

This clone has just a few counts. The chain uses TRBV6-5 and TRBJ1-5; D unclear. CDR3 length equals 13 residues. Trimming removed 5 bases at V and 5 bases at J, with 10 bases between. Germline V gene data show CDR1 as MNHEY and CDR2 as SVGAGI. CDR3 in amino acids: CASSRGPDQPQHF. CDR3 nucleotide sequence: TGTGCCAGCAGTCGAGGGCCGGATCAGCCCCAGCATTTT.

The CDR3 DNA is TGTGCCAGCAGTGAATATTTTTCAGACAGGGAATCAAACGAAGCTTTCTTT. It is translated as CASSEYFSDRESNEAFF. V gene TRBV25-1 combines with J gene TRBJ1-1, with 7 bases fitting TRBD1. CDR1 and CDR2 (germline): MGHDK, SYGVNS. V was pared by 0 bases and J by 8 bases, with 15 bases of the junction left unmatched. The CDR3 length is 17 residues.

V gene TRBV9 combines with J gene TRBJ2-7; no firm D call. The germline gives CDR1 SGDLS, CDR2 YYNGEE. V shed 0 bases and J shed 6 bases, with 13 bases lying between them. The CDR3 is made up of 14 amino acids. CDR3 DNA sequence: TGTGCCAGCAGCGTAGGCCGGTCTGCCCGCGAGCAGTACTTC. Its translation: CASSVGRSAREQYF.

V usage is TRBV6-2 or TRBV6-3 and J usage is TRBJ2-2; tentatively, D is TRBD2 (6 bases). Germline lookup yields CDR1 MNHEY and CDR2 SVGEGT. The CDR3 covers 16 residues. V was shortened by 0 bases and J by 1 base, with 9 bases between the two germline ends. The CDR3 region is CASSYSSAGNTGELFF. The DNA for the CDR3 is TGTGCCAGCAGTTACTCCTCAGCGGGGAACACCGGGGAGCTGTTTTTT.

The rearrangement joins TRBV7-7 to TRBJ2-7; perhaps TRBD1 as D (5 bases). Germline V gene data show CDR1 as SSHAT and CDR2 as FNYEAQ (reference sequence). V dropped 4 bases and J dropped 2 bases, with 15 bases sitting between them. CDR3 length equals 15 residues. This CDR3 reads CASSSSFGAAYEQYF. CDR3 in DNA: TGTGCCAGCAGCTCGAGCTTTGGGGCGGCCTACGAGCAGTACTTC.

The chain uses TRBV10-3 and TRBJ2-1; TRBD2 matches 10 bases. J gave up 2 bases and V 5 bases, and 3 bases lay outside the gene matches. The CDR3 is made up of 15 amino acids. Per germline, CDR1 ENHRY and CDR2 SYGVKD. CDR3 sequence (DNA): TGTGCCATCAGTAACAGCGGGAGGGCCTACAATGAGCAGTTCTTC. Protein product: CAISNSGRAYNEQFF.

The chain couples TRBV6-1 to TRBJ1-1, with TRBD1 identical over 7 bases. V gave up 4 bases and J gave up 5 bases; unmatched junction bases: 13. CDR1 and CDR2 (germline): MNHNS, SASEGT. The CDR3 consists of 16 residues. CDR3 region: CASSVDREWVYTEAFF. Here the CDR3 DNA reads TGTGCCAGCAGTGTTGACAGGGAATGGGTATATACTGAAGCTTTCTTT.

The V gene is TRBV28, the J gene TRBJ2-4; 9 nucleotides line up with TRBD2. The CDR3 loop spans 13 amino acids. J was trimmed by 2 bases and V by 9 bases; bases with no gene match: 2. Per germline, CDR1 MDHEN and CDR2 SYDVKM. CDR3 amino acids: CASAGGPKNIQYF. CDR3 in DNA: TGTGCCAGTGCGGGGGGGCCCAAAAACATTCAGTACTTC.

The rearrangement joins TRBV6-2 or TRBV6-3 to TRBJ2-7; 8 bases line up with TRBD1. The CDR3 sequence is 15 residues long. The junction had 9 bases not matched to a gene; V was cut back by 5 bases and J by 3 bases. Germline CDR1 and CDR2: MNHEY and SVGEGT. The chain's CDR3 is CASSPQTGVVYEQYF. For the CDR3, the DNA is TGTGCCAGCAGTCCCCAGACAGGGGTAGTCTACGAGCAGTACTTC.

The chain joins TRBV9 to TRBJ2-5, with TRBD2 identical over 7 bases. This CDR3 spans 17 amino acids. CDR1 and CDR2 (germline): SGDLS, YYNGEE. Unmatched junction bases numbered 14, after V lost 5 bases and J lost 1 base. The CDR3 spells CASRETIGTTIQETQYF. CDR3 bases: TGTGCCAGCAGGGAAACCATAGGGACTACGATCCAAGAGACCCAGTACTTC. The full variable domain, completed using reference TRBV9 and TRBJ2-5, is DSGVTQTPKHLITATGQRVTLRCSPRSGDLSVYWYQQSLDQGLQFLIQYYNGEERAKGNILERFSAQQFPDLHSELNLSSLELGDSALYFCASRETIGTTIQETQYFGPGTRLLVL.

The chain carries TRBV4-3 and TRBJ1-2; no clear D. This CDR3 has 13 residues. Germline V gives CDR1 LGHNA, CDR2 YSLEER. Between the trimmed V and J ends, which lost 0 bases and 5 bases, there was a span of 7 bases. CDR3 sequence reads: CASSQDLGYGYTF. CDR3 DNA sequence: TGCGCCAGCAGCCAAGATCTCGGTTATGGCTACACCTTC.

The chain couples TRBV19 to TRBJ2-2; D unclear. The CDR3 sequence is 13 residues long. Germline V gene sequence: CDR1 LNHDA, CDR2 SQIVND (reference sequence). V lost 4 bases to trimming and J lost 6 bases, with 9 bases between them. In DNA form, the CDR3 reads TGTGCCAGTAGTAAATACCAGGCCGGGGAGCTGTTTTTT. Its protein is CASSKYQAGELFF.

This clone is termed medium-sized. The chain uses TRBV4-1 and TRBJ1-1; D unclear. Germline CDR1 and CDR2: MGHRA and YSYEKL. Between the trimmed V and J ends, which lost 2 bases and 1 base, there was a span of 20 bases. CDR3 length: 18 amino acids. The CDR3 sequence is CASSQLSLIGAENTEAFF. CDR3 nucleotides: TGCGCCAGCAGCCAACTTTCCTTGATCGGCGCGGAGAACACTGAAGCTTTCTTT.

V and J are TRBV9 and TRBJ2-1; TRBD1 matches at 9 bases. Germline lookup yields CDR1 SGDLS and CDR2 YYNGEE. The CDR3 contains 14 residues. With V trimmed by 2 bases and J by 12 bases, 9 bases remained unmatched. CDR3 protein: CASSVGTGTGRQFF. In DNA, the CDR3 is TGTGCCAGCAGCGTCGGCACAGGGACAGGGAGGCAGTTCTTC. Based on the CDR3 plus reference TRBV9 and TRBJ2-1, the full variable domain is DSGVTQTPKHLITATGQRVTLRCSPRSGDLSVYWYQQSLDQGLQFLIQYYNGEERAKGNILERFSAQQFPDLHSELNLSSLELGDSALYFCASSVGTGTGRQFFGPGTRLTVL.

The V and J genes are TRBV19 and TRBJ2-2, with 7 positions matching TRBD1. Unmatched junction bases numbered 6, after V lost 6 bases and J lost 5 bases. Looked up from germline, CDR1 is LNHDA and CDR2 is SQIVND (reference sequence). The CDR3 sequence is 14 residues long. CDR3 in amino acids: CASRRDRVTGELFF. The CDR3 nucleotides read TGTGCCAGTAGGAGGGACAGAGTTACCGGGGAGCTGTTTTTT.

The chain links TRBV3-1 (or the pseudogene TRBV3-2) to TRBJ2-7; 7 nucleotides match TRBD2. J gave up 3 bases and V 4 bases, and 9 bases lay outside the gene matches. From germline, CDR1 is LGHDT and CDR2 YNNKEL (reference sequence). This CDR3 contains 15 residues. CDR3 DNA: TGTGCCAGCAGCCCCGGGGGGACCATACACTACGAGCAGTACTTC. The encoded protein is CASSPGGTIHYEQYF.

The chain joins TRBV7-9 to TRBJ2-2, with D maybe TRBD2 (6 bases). The CDR3 loop spans 17 amino acids. Germline V CDR1 and CDR2: SEHNR, FQNEAQ (reference sequence). Trimming took 1 base from V and 6 from J, leaving 18 bases between them. CDR3 protein: CASSLVSWRESPGELFF. The CDR3 nucleotides read TGTGCCAGCAGCTTAGTCTCTTGGCGGGAAAGTCCCGGGGAGCTGTTTTTT.

DNA for the CDR3: TGTGCCAGCAGCGTAACAGGTCCCCCTAGCGAGCAGTACTTC. Its translation: CASSVTGPPSEQYF. This chain connects TRBV9 to TRBJ2-7; D possibly corresponds to TRBD1 (5 bases). V lost 1 base and J lost 6, with 14 bases in between. This CDR3 comprises 14 residues. Germline CDR1 is SGDLS and CDR2 is YYNGEE.

The rearrangement links TRBV27 to TRBJ2-7; perhaps TRBD2 as D (7 bases). V shed 6 bases and J shed 3 bases, with 18 bases lying between them. The CDR3 contains 15 residues. Germline V gives CDR1 MNHEY, CDR2 SMNVEV (reference sequence). The DNA of the CDR3 is TGTGCCAGCAGCCTCTGGGAGGGGGTTGTCTACGAGCAGTACTTC. Encoded protein: CASSLWEGVVYEQYF.

CDR3: CASSLTGTRSTDTQYF. The CDR3 DNA is TGCGCCAGCAGCTTGACCGGGACTAGGAGCACAGATACGCAGTATTTT. The chain is built from TRBV5-1 and TRBJ2-3, with 8 bases aligning to TRBD2. The CDR3 sequence is 16 residues long. The V gene's germline CDR1 is SGHRS and CDR2 YFSETQ. The V and J ends lost 1 base and 0 bases, in that order; junction bases with no gene match: 4.

This clone showed up just a few times. The chain recombines TRBV7-2 with TRBJ2-5; TRBD1 agrees at 8 bases. V lost 1 base and J lost 7; bases outside the gene matches: 5. This CDR3 region has 14 residues. The germline V gene encodes CDR1 SGHTA and CDR2 FQGNSA. The DNA of the CDR3 is TGTGCCAGCAGCTTAGGACAGGGGTATGGGACCCAGTACTTC. It is translated as CASSLGQGYGTQYF.

The V gene is TRBV11-3, the J gene TRBJ2-7; 11 nucleotides align to TRBD1. After removal of 5 bases from V and 0 bases from J, the junction contained 6 bases not matched to a gene. Germline CDR1 SGHNT, CDR2 YENEEA. The CDR3 contains 16 residues. This chain's CDR3 is CASSLGTGGSSYEQYF. The CDR3 DNA reads TGTGCCAGCAGCCTTGGGACAGGGGGATCCTCCTACGAGCAGTACTTC.